This T cell receptor beta chain was captured by sequencing in a study of blood T cell repertoires in COVID-19. The table came from immunoSEQ multiplex PCR; TCRdb's copy has only in-frame clones and leaves some out. The sample comprises roughly 82,000 clones, roughly 88% of which are singletons, and roughly 1% rests with the top ten. The CDR3 spans 15 residues. V lost 2 bases, J lost 7 bases, and 6 bases stayed unmatched. Germline CDR1 and CDR2: SGHRS and YFSETQ. Sequencing input: peripheral blood. The chain couples TRBV5-1 to TRBJ2-2, with 9 bases matching TRBD2. This clonotype was sampled from a woman aged 45-65 years in a cohort sampled during active COVID-19. The chain's CDR3 is CASSFIAGGIGELFF. The CDR3 nucleotides are TGCGCCAGCAGCTTCATCGCGGGAGGGATCGGGGAGCTGTTTTTT.